The present TCR beta chain was sequenced within a study of identical twins (dated by TCRdb to about 2016). Turning to the overall study: To test whether fetal clonotypes persist, the study used deep sequencing on TCR alpha and beta repertoires from monozygotic twins, unrelated adults of various ages, and cord blood. Replicate twin experiments were performed at different times using different library preparation protocols to rule out contamination. Study-level results and caveats: In monozygotic twins, out-of-frame TCR alpha sharing was systematically underestimated by recombination models, although the models agreed with sharing between unrelated individuals. Compared with coincidental sharing between unrelated individuals, out-of-frame TCR alpha sequences shared between twins showed an excess of sequences with low generation probability. Fewer insertions were carried by abundant cord blood beta clonotypes; a weaker similar trend was observed in young adult naive repertoires, while no such trend was observed in memory repertoires. In beta out-of-frame sequences, excess twin sharing was weaker, because having fewer shared sequences lowered the signal-to-noise ratio. Invariant T cells such as MAIT and iNKT could partly confound zero-insertion analyses, though diverse VJ usage argued against this for most clonotypes. Because the same donors could not be followed over many years, the conclusions relied on cross-sectional statistical analysis.

Of note for this clonotype: It has no known antigen specificity. Per-nucleotide qualities are absent, and no much larger clonotype sits a single base away.

Every donor was a healthy Caucasian. Three pairs of female monozygotic twins, all aged about 18 to 30 years, were included in the twin cohort. CD4+ and CD8+ T cell populations were isolated with positive isolation kits from Invitrogen. Reading the germline V gene gives CDR1 SGHVS and CDR2 FQNEAQ. Between the V and J ends, shortened by 6 bases and 2 bases respectively, the junction contains 8 bases. The CDR3 holds 12 amino acids from the cysteine to the phenylalanine. Just CDR3 DNA is preserved here, 36 bases in frame from base 1. Libraries were made using 5' RACE. Data came from an Illumina HiSeq 2000. A universal primer binding site was introduced by template switching, and a unique molecular identifier was present in the final cDNA, enabling accurate counting of TCR cDNA molecules. Specific primers in the conserved constant-segment region were used to synthesize first-strand cDNA for TCR alpha and beta chains. Each cDNA library was double barcoded, with a SMART-Mk sample barcode plus Illumina barcodes, to control for contamination. Two successive PCR steps introduced TruSeq adapter sequences along with Illumina sample barcodes. The Illumina HiSeq platform was used with custom primers to sequence TCR alpha and beta cDNA libraries. The paper's data handling went like this. Raw reads were processed with MiGEC to extract unique molecular identifiers, and MiXCR was used to determine CDR3 positions. Recombination models were inferred per individual with the repgenHMM and IGoR tools using an EM algorithm. The analysis of shared clonotypes was done with the tcR package in R, with sharing normalized by the product of cloneset sizes. To study raw recombination without the effects of thymic and clonal selection, out-of-frame nonproductive sequences were analyzed. Using fastp trimming at Q25 and MiXCR clonotype assembly, TCRdb reanalyzed the public sequencing data and kept in-frame beta chains. Rows with a matching CDR3 protein are joined into one entry that keeps the most common DNA and genes. The authors' filters were not applied to this entry. The sample table shows about 250,000 distinct CDR3 sequences, and approximately 7.3% are seen once. The top ten constitute 5% to 6% of the sample.

This sample also appeared in a second study, on yellow fever vaccine responses in identical twins. As the second publication notes: According to the authors, the vaccine-induced T cell response in identical twins seemed to be partly convergent and partly specific to each individual. In identical twins, the study followed T cell clones that responded to the vaccine with precision.

Sequencing was performed on CD8+ T cells sorted from blood. The clonotype originates from a young woman in good health. The chain joins TRBV7-8 to TRBJ2-7; there is no confident call for the D gene. CDR3 reads: CASRSQTYEQYF. The sequenced DNA is TGTGCCAGCAGGTCACAAACCTACGAGCAGTACTTC.